Shown below are 27 T cell receptor beta chains from a single sample sequenced in a study of cytomegalovirus exposure and HLA in healthy donors. Use of 60 Vbeta and 13 Jbeta primers characterized the PCR. The method was immunoSEQ multiplex PCR; TCRdb's version includes in-frame clones alone and lacks a portion of them. This sample has about 62,000 clones, with about four fifths found just once. Sequences were obtained from PBMCs. These receptors were taken from a woman aged 30 to 39 in good health and CMV-seronegative.

This rearrangement joins TRBV30 to TRBJ2-1; 7 bases agree with TRBD2. CDR3 size: 15 residues. Germline lookup yields CDR1 GTSNPN and CDR2 SVGIG (reference sequence). J lost 6 bases, V lost 0 bases, and 8 bases had no gene match. DNA for the CDR3: TGTGCCTGGAGTGTACTGGCGGGGAGGGGCAATGAGCAGTTCTTC. This codes for CAWSVLAGRGNEQFF.

The chain is built from TRBV6-5 and TRBJ2-5; no firm D call. This CDR3 is 15 amino acids long. The ends were cut back, 8 bases at V and 4 bases at J, with 20 bases in the middle. Germline assignment: CDR1 MNHEY and CDR2 SVGAGI. For the CDR3, the DNA is TGTGCCAGCGCGAAAGGTTATTTTCGAGGAGAGACCCAGTACTTC. Translating gives CASAKGYFRGETQYF.

This chain links TRBV19 with TRBJ1-5; D is possibly TRBD1 (5 bases). Trimming took 5 bases from V and 0 from J, leaving 17 bases between them. Germline loops: CDR1 LNHDA, CDR2 SQIVND (reference sequence). CDR3 length: 17 residues. As DNA, the CDR3 is TGTGCCAGTAGTCCCCGGGGGAAGGCATATAGCAATCAGCCCCAGCATTTT. Its translation is CASSPRGKAYSNQPQHF. The full variable domain, with the rest looked up from reference TRBV19 and TRBJ1-5, is DGGITQSPKYLFRKEGQNVTLSCEQNLNHDAMYWYRQDPGQGLRLIYYSQIVNDFQKGDIAEGYSVSREKKESFPLTVTSAQKNPTAFYLCASSPRGKAYSNQPQHFGDGTRLSIL.

The chain is built from TRBV7-9 and TRBJ1-1; TRBD1 matches 10 bases. The CDR3 spans 15 residues. CDR1 is SEHNR and CDR2 is FQNEAQ in the germline V gene (reference sequence). After removal of 4 bases from V and 10 bases from J, the junction contained 12 bases not matched to a gene. The CDR3 region is CASSSSTGGARGAFF. The CDR3 nucleotides are TGTGCCAGCAGCTCCTCGACAGGGGGCGCGCGGGGAGCTTTCTTT.

The chain is built from TRBV25-1 and TRBJ2-1; D ambiguous. There are 15 residues in the CDR3. V dropped 8 bases and J dropped 0 bases, with 14 bases sitting between them. CDR1 and CDR2 from the germline V gene are MGHDK and SYGVNS. For the CDR3, the DNA is TGTGCCAGCTCTTTTGACTTGAGCTCCTACAATGAGCAGTTCTTC. Protein: CASSFDLSSYNEQFF.

The V and J genes are TRBV9 and TRBJ2-1; 9 positions agree with TRBD2. Germline CDR1 is SGDLS and CDR2 is YYNGEE. This CDR3 is 15 amino acids long. After removal of 1 base from V and 4 bases from J, the junction contained 3 bases not matched to a gene. DNA for the CDR3: TGTGCCAGCAGCGTATACCTAGCGGGGTACAATGAGCAGTTCTTC. Its translation is CASSVYLAGYNEQFF.

The gene calls are TRBV7-2 and TRBJ2-2; 10 bases are shared with TRBD2. Looked up from germline, CDR1 is SGHTA and CDR2 is FQGNSA. V lost 5 bases to trimming and J lost 8 bases; unmatched junction nucleotides: 8. The CDR3 is 15 residues long. In nucleotides, the CDR3 is TGTGCCAGCAGCACAAACCTAGCGGGAGTAGGGGAGCTGTTTTTT. It yields the protein CASSTNLAGVGELFF.

The chain uses TRBV30 and TRBJ2-5; tentative D call: TRBD1 (6 bases). CDR3 length: 14 residues. Trimming shortened V by 4 bases and J by 3 bases, and 15 bases separated the two germline ends. Germline CDR1 is GTSNPN and CDR2 is SVGIG (reference sequence). The chain's CDR3 is CAWNGRAGEETQYF. Here the CDR3 DNA reads TGTGCCTGGAATGGTAGGGCAGGGGAAGAGACCCAGTACTTC.

The chain uses TRBV27 and TRBJ2-5; 8 bases line up with TRBD1. Germline V CDR1 and CDR2: MNHEY, SMNVEV (reference sequence). This CDR3 contains 15 residues. V lost 4 bases, J lost 3 bases, and 7 bases stayed unmatched. CDR3 amino acids: CASSSGQGREETQYF. CDR3 DNA: TGTGCCAGCAGTTCCGGACAGGGAAGGGAAGAGACCCAGTACTTC.

V usage is TRBV6-1 and J usage is TRBJ2-7, with a weak D call TRBD2 (5 bases). Germline CDR1 MNHNS, CDR2 SASEGT. The CDR3 consists of 13 residues. Trimming took off 5 bases at V and 0 bases at J, with 8 bases between the two ends. This CDR3 is CASSKDYSYEQYF. CDR3 bases: TGTGCCAGCAGTAAAGACTACTCCTACGAGCAGTACTTC.

The V and J genes are TRBV6-5 and TRBJ1-1; 10 bases line up with TRBD1. Germline lookup yields CDR1 MNHEY and CDR2 SVGAGI. The V and J ends lost 5 bases and 8 bases, in that order; junction bases with no gene match: 2. CDR3 size: 12 residues. CDR3 sequence reads: CASSDRGLEAFF. CDR3 nucleotide sequence: TGTGCCAGCAGTGACAGGGGGCTCGAAGCTTTCTTT.

Worth noting for this clone: The sample carries other DNA sequences with the same CDR3. The chain employs TRBV27 and TRBJ2-1, with D uncertain. Trimming removed 3 bases from V and 0 bases from J, with 3 bases in between. In germline, CDR1 is MNHEY, CDR2 SMNVEV (reference sequence). The CDR3 runs to 13 residues. The CDR3 protein is CASSFSSYNEQFF. The CDR3, as DNA: TGTGCCAGCAGTTTTAGCTCCTACAATGAGCAGTTCTTC.

The V gene is TRBV9, the J gene TRBJ1-1, with D possibly TRBD1 on 5 matching bases. The CDR3 loop spans 13 amino acids. V was clipped by 4 bases and J by 1 base, with 8 bases between them. Germline CDR1 is SGDLS and CDR2 is YYNGEE. Here the CDR3 DNA reads TGTGCCAGCAGCTACGGGGGGAACACTGAAGCTTTCTTT. Its translation: CASSYGGNTEAFF.

V and J are TRBV19 and TRBJ2-3; 7 bases line up with TRBD2. Germline values: CDR1 LNHDA, CDR2 SQIVND (reference sequence). This CDR3 is 16 amino acids long. The J segment lost 6 bases and the V segment lost 7 bases, leaving 16 bases of the junction unmatched. In DNA form, the CDR3 reads TGTGCCAGTACATCGGGGCTAGCGGTCCTTGGGGATACGCAGTATTTT. The encoded protein is CASTSGLAVLGDTQYF.

The gene calls are TRBV30 and TRBJ1-1, with 12 positions matching TRBD1. Germline CDR1 and CDR2: GTSNPN and SVGIG (reference sequence). The junction had 3 bases not matched to a gene; V was cut back by 2 bases and J by 5 bases. The CDR3 is 14 residues long. CDR3 region: CAWSRDRGQTEAFF. CDR3 sequence (DNA): TGTGCCTGGAGTCGGGACAGGGGGCAAACTGAAGCTTTCTTT.

V and J are TRBV4-3 and TRBJ1-5, with 9 bases fitting TRBD1. Germline-derived CDR1 and CDR2 are LGHNA and YSLEER. There are 14 residues in the CDR3. The V gene end was trimmed by 4 bases and the J gene end by 7 bases; junction bases not matched to a gene: 5. CDR3 sequence (DNA): TGCGCCAGCAGCCCTACAGGGGGCGTACAGCCCCAGCATTTT. Protein product: CASSPTGGVQPQHF.

J is TRBJ2-3 and V is TRBV27; D perhaps matches TRBD1 (5 bases). V lost 2 bases and J 5 bases, leaving 8 bases between the germline ends. Germline V lookup: CDR1 MNHEY, CDR2 SMNVEV (reference sequence). The CDR3 has 13 residues. In DNA form, the CDR3 reads TGTGCCAGCAGTTTAGACAGTGGAGATACGCAGTATTTT. Its translation is CASSLDSGDTQYF.

The genes are TRBV7-9 and TRBJ2-3, with a possible D match to TRBD2 (7 bases). The CDR3 covers 14 residues. The V end lost 1 base, the J end lost 5 bases, and 10 bases lay between the germline ends. Germline CDR1 is SEHNR and CDR2 is FQNEAQ (reference sequence). The CDR3 nucleotides are TGTGCCAGCAGCTTAGGGGGGGGCCTAGATACGCAGTATTTT. As protein: CASSLGGGLDTQYF.

J is TRBJ1-3 and V is TRBV7-9; TRBD1 matches 7 bases. Germline V gene data show CDR1 as SEHNR and CDR2 as FQNEAQ (reference sequence). This CDR3 spans 15 amino acids. The trim removed 8 bases at V and 0 bases at J, leaving 7 bases unmatched. The CDR3 reads CASGTAPGSGNTIYF. Written as DNA, the CDR3 is TGTGCCAGCGGGACAGCTCCGGGCTCTGGAAACACCATATATTTT.

The genes are TRBV9 and TRBJ2-1; 7 bases agree with TRBD2. Germline V gene data show CDR1 as SGDLS and CDR2 as YYNGEE. Unmatched junction bases numbered 9, after V lost 6 bases and J lost 0 bases. The CDR3 sequence is 16 residues long. CDR3 residues: CASNHVSGLSYNEQFF. The DNA of the CDR3 is TGTGCCAGCAACCACGTTAGCGGGCTCTCCTACAATGAGCAGTTCTTC.

The V and J genes are TRBV19 and TRBJ2-3; 9 bases align to TRBD2. V was pared by 6 bases and J by 2 bases, with 6 bases of the junction left unmatched. CDR1 LNHDA and CDR2 SQIVND come from the germline V gene (reference sequence). This CDR3 has 15 amino acids. The CDR3 region has the DNA TGTGCCAGTAGATTTACTAGCGGGTACACAGATACGCAGTATTTT. Its translation is CASRFTSGYTDTQYF.

This clone has a single count. This chain joins TRBV6-1 and TRBJ1-4; TRBD1 might be the D (5 bases). The CDR3 has 14 residues. The germline gives CDR1 MNHNS, CDR2 SASEGT. V dropped 7 bases and J dropped 8 bases, with 17 bases sitting between them. CDR3 sequence reads: CASTQGDSREKLFF. DNA of the CDR3: TGTGCCAGCACCCAAGGAGACAGTCGCGAAAAACTGTTTTTT.

The rearrangement uses TRBV4-2 and TRBJ1-4; TRBD1 is a possible D gene (6 bases). V lost 5 bases and J 8 bases, leaving 24 bases between the germline ends. The germline V gene encodes CDR1 LGHNA and CDR2 YNFKEQ. This CDR3 spans 17 amino acids. In DNA, the CDR3 is TGTGCCAGCAGCTCCGACCCTGGGGGACATGGGCGAGAAAAACTGTTTTTT. Translated, it gives CASSSDPGGHGREKLFF.

The chain combines TRBV11-2 with TRBJ2-2; D might be TRBD1 (6 bases). The CDR3 loop spans 18 amino acids. Deletions cut 1 base from V and 0 bases from J, with 15 bases between. The germline CDR1 and CDR2 sequences are SGHAT and FQNNGV. The CDR3 reads CASSLVYGDTANTGELFF. The CDR3 DNA is TGTGCCAGCAGCTTAGTGTACGGGGACACCGCGAACACCGGGGAGCTGTTTTTT. Together with reference TRBV11-2 and TRBJ2-2, the CDR3 gives the full variable domain: EAGVAQSPRYKIIEKRQSVAFWCNPISGHATLYWYQQILGQGPKLLIQFQNNGVVDDSQLPKDRFSAERLKGVDSTLKIQPAKLEDSAVYLCASSLVYGDTANTGELFFGEGSRLTVL.

The chain joins TRBV19 to TRBJ1-4, with TRBD1 as a possible D gene (5 bases). The germline V gene has CDR1 LNHDA and CDR2 SQIVND (reference sequence). CDR3 length equals 15 residues. Trimming cost V 5 bases and J 2 bases, with 12 bases left between them. CDR3 region: CASSSWGDTNEKLFF. Written as DNA, the CDR3 is TGTGCCAGTAGTTCCTGGGGGGATACTAATGAAAAACTGTTTTTT. Filled out from reference TRBV19 and TRBJ1-4, the complete variable domain reads DGGITQSPKYLFRKEGQNVTLSCEQNLNHDAMYWYRQDPGQGLRLIYYSQIVNDFQKGDIAEGYSVSREKKESFPLTVTSAQKNPTAFYLCASSSWGDTNEKLFFGSGTQLSVL.

The chain links TRBV2 to TRBJ2-7; TRBD1 agrees at 9 bases. CDR1 and CDR2 (germline): SNHLY, FYNNEI. V trimming: 6 bases; J trimming: 6 bases; junction bases outside the gene matches: 9. The CDR3 length is 14 residues. CDR3 bases: TGTGCCAGCAGCGAGACAGGGGGGGACAGCGAGCAGTACTTC. The encoded protein is CASSETGGDSEQYF.

This chain joins TRBV19 and TRBJ1-2; 7 bases line up with TRBD1. Per germline, CDR1 LNHDA and CDR2 SQIVND (reference sequence). This CDR3 has 13 amino acids. V lost 2 bases and J lost 7; bases outside the gene matches: 4. In nucleotides, the CDR3 is TGTGCCAGTAGTATATCGGCAGGGGGTGGCTACACCTTC. Translated, it gives CASSISAGGGYTF.